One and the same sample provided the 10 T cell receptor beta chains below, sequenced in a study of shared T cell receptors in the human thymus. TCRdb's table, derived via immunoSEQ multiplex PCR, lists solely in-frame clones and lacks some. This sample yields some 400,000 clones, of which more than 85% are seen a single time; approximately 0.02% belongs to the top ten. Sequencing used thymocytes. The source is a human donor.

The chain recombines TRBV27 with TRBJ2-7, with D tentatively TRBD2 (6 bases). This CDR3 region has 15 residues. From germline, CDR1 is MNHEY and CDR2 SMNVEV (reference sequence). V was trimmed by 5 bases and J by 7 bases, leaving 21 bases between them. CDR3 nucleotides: TGTGCCAGCAGTCCGAGACTAGTAGTGCCAAGGGAGCAGTACTTC. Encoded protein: CASSPRLVVPREQYF.

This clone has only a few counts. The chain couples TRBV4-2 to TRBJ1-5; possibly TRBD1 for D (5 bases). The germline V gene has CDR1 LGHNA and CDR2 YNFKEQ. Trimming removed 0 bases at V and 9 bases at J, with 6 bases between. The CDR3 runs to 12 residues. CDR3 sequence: CASSQDGGPQHF. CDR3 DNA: TGTGCCAGCAGCCAAGATGGGGGGCCCCAGCATTTT.

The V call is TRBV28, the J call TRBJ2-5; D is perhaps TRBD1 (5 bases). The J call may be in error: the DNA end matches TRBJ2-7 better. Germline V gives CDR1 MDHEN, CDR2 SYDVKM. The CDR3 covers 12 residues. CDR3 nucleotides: TGTGCCAGCAGTTTACCACAGGACGAGCAGTACTTC. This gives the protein CASSLPQDEQYF.

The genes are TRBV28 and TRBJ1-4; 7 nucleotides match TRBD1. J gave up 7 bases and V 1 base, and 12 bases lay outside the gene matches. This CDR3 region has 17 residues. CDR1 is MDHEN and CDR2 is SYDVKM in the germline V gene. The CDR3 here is CASSLSSGAGDSEKLFF. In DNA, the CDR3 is TGTGCCAGCAGTTTATCTTCTGGGGCAGGGGACAGTGAAAAACTGTTTTTT.

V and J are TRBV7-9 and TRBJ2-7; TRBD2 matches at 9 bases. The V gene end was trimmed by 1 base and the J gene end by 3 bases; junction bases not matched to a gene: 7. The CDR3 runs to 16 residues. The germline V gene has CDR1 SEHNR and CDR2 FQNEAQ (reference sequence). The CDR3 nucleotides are TGTGCCAGCAGCTTAGGTGATAGCGGGAGCCTCTACGAGCAGTACTTC. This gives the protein CASSLGDSGSLYEQYF. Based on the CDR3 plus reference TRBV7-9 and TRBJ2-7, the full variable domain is DTGVSQNPRHKITKRGQNVTFRCDPISEHNRLYWYRQTLGQGPEFLTYFQNEAQLEKSRLLSDRFSAERPKGSFSTLEIQRTEQGDSAMYLCASSLGDSGSLYEQYFGPGTRLTVT.

CDR3 sequence (DNA): TGTGCCAGCAGCTTACTAGCGCAATTATCATACAATGAGCAGTTCTTC. Translating gives CASSLLAQLSYNEQFF. V gene TRBV27 combines with J gene TRBJ2-1; TRBD2 matches 7 bases. This CDR3 is 16 amino acids long. From germline, CDR1 is MNHEY and CDR2 SMNVEV (reference sequence). The V gene end was trimmed by 6 bases and the J gene end by 4 bases; junction bases not matched to a gene: 12.

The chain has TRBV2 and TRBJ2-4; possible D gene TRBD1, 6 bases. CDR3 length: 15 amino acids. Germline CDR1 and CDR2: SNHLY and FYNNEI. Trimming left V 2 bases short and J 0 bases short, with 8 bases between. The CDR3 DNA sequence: TGTGCCAGCAGTGAACAGGGGCTAGCCAAAAACATTCAGTACTTC. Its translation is CASSEQGLAKNIQYF.

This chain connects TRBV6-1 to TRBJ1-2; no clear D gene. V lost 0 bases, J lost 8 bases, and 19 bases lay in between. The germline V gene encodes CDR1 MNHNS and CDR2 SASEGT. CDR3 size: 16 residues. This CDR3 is CASSEAAGPEMSGYTF. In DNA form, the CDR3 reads TGTGCCAGCAGTGAAGCCGCCGGCCCCGAGATGTCCGGCTACACCTTC.

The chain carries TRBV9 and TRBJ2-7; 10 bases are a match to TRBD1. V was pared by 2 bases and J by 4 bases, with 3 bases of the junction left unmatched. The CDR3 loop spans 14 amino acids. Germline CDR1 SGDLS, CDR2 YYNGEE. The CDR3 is CASSVRTGGYEQYF. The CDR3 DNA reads TGTGCCAGCAGCGTGCGGACAGGGGGTTACGAGCAGTACTTC.

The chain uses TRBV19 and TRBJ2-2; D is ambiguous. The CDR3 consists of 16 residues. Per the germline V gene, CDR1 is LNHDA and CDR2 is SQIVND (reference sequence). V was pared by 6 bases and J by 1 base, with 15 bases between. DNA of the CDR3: TGTGCCAGTAGCCCATCCGGACCCCAGAACACCGGGGAGCTGTTTTTT. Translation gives CASSPSGPQNTGELFF.